Following are 21 T cell receptor beta chains from one sample sequenced in a study of read filtering for tumor transcriptome and immune sequencing. This library used about 400 ng RNA and molecular barcoded adaptors spanning alpha/delta and beta/gamma chains. Via MiXCR, TCRdb re-called the reads, giving one row per CDR3 protein. This table holds 130,000 or so distinct CDR3 sequences, about 12% found once. Sequenced material: a population of CD138-negative cells sorted from bone marrow. The receptors originated from a donor at least 40 years old with multiple myeloma.

This clonotype was counted at least ten times. The chain recombines TRBV6-1 with TRBJ2-1; D is undetermined. V was shortened by 4 bases and J by 2 bases, with 9 bases between the two germline ends. Germline V gene data show CDR1 as MNHNS and CDR2 as SASEGT. This CDR3 is 14 amino acids long. CDR3 amino acids: CASSGVRPYNEQFF. The CDR3 nucleotides read TGTGCCAGCAGTGGTGTTCGCCCCTACAATGAGCAGTTCTTC.

This clonotype was observed at least ten times. The chain uses TRBV3-1 and TRBJ2-5; D perhaps matches TRBD2 (5 bases). This CDR3 has 15 residues. Trimming pared 2 bases from V and 5 bases from J, leaving 15 bases between. Germline loops: CDR1 LGHDT, CDR2 YNNKEL (reference sequence). CDR3 in amino acids: CASSQRQAGSETQYF. CDR3 sequence (DNA): TGTGCCAGCAGCCAACGCCAGGCGGGCTCGGAGACCCAGTACTTC.

There are many counts of this clonotype. The J gene is TRBJ2-7, the V gene TRBV4-3; no clear D gene. CDR1 LGHNA and CDR2 YSLEER come from the germline V gene. The CDR3 loop spans 13 amino acids. Trimming left V 2 bases short and J 0 bases short, with 5 bases between. The CDR3 is CASSQLRSYEQYF. CDR3 bases: TGCGCCAGCAGCCAATTACGCTCCTACGAGCAGTACTTC.

This clonotype was seen repeatedly, ten times or more. This chain connects TRBV7-9 to TRBJ2-7; D gene unclear. V lost 5 bases to trimming and J lost 7 bases, with 15 bases between them. The CDR3 sequence is 13 residues long. Looked up from germline, CDR1 is SEHNR and CDR2 is FQNEAQ (reference sequence). Here the CDR3 reads CASSPQWGREQYF. CDR3 nucleotides: TGTGCCAGCAGCCCCCAGTGGGGTAGGGAGCAGTACTTC.

Ten or more counts support this clonotype. This chain joins TRBV20-1 and TRBJ2-1, with 12 bases that match TRBD2. J gave up 5 bases and V 4 bases, and 3 bases lay outside the gene matches. This CDR3 comprises 14 residues. From germline, CDR1 is DFQATT and CDR2 SNEGSKA (reference sequence). CDR3 sequence: CSATRLAGDNEQFF. For the CDR3, the DNA is TGCAGTGCTACCCGACTAGCGGGGGACAATGAGCAGTTCTTC.

There are many counts of this clonotype. This chain links TRBV19 with TRBJ2-1; 12 nucleotides agree with TRBD2. The ends lost 4 bases at V and 3 bases at J; junction bases unmatched: 4. This CDR3 comprises 16 residues. Per the germline V gene, CDR1 is LNHDA and CDR2 is SQIVND (reference sequence). CDR3: CASSTSGRANYNEQFF. The CDR3 bases are TGTGCCAGTAGTACTAGCGGGAGGGCCAACTACAATGAGCAGTTCTTC.

As to this clonotype: This clone may be a read error of a much larger clone one base away. The V and J genes are TRBV10-3 and TRBJ2-7, with D unresolved. V was cut by 5 bases and J by 0 bases, with 8 bases left in between. CDR1 is ENHRY and CDR2 is SYGVKD in the germline V gene. The CDR3 has 13 residues. The CDR3 DNA follows: TGTGCCATCAGTTGGGCTAGCTCCTACGAGCAGTACTTC. This encodes CAISWASSYEQYF.

At least ten counts were recorded for this clonotype. The chain recombines TRBV6-1 with TRBJ1-1; 12 bases match TRBD1. Trimming at V came to 6 bases and at J to 4 bases, leaving 12 bases not matched to a gene. This CDR3 is 17 amino acids long. Per the germline V gene, CDR1 is MNHNS and CDR2 is SASEGT. The DNA for the CDR3 is TGTGCCAGCAGAATCCGGGACAGGGGGCCGTCGAGCACTGAAGCTTTCTTT. It codes for CASRIRDRGPSSTEAFF.

This chain uses TRBV29-1 with TRBJ2-1, with D uncertain. The CDR3 length is 14 residues. Deletions cut 7 bases from V and 0 bases from J, with 13 bases between. Germline V gene lookup returns CDR1 SQVTM and CDR2 ANQGSEA. This CDR3 reads CSASDVSSYNEQFF. In DNA, the CDR3 is TGCAGCGCTTCGGACGTTAGCTCCTACAATGAGCAGTTCTTC.

The chain employs TRBV5-1 and TRBJ2-3; D not certain. This CDR3 comprises 15 residues. Germline lookup yields CDR1 SGHRS and CDR2 YFSETQ. Trimming stripped 0 bases from V and 3 bases from J, with 11 bases between. CDR3 sequence (DNA): TGCGCCAGCAGCTTGGAGGGAAGTCCGACAGATACGCAGTATTTT. Translated, it gives CASSLEGSPTDTQYF.

In its sample, this clonotype was seen a few times. The genes are TRBV20-1 and TRBJ2-7, with TRBD2 matching 9 bases. The germline V gene has CDR1 DFQATT and CDR2 SNEGSKA (reference sequence). Trimming removed 5 bases from V and 0 bases from J; junction bases left unmatched: 5. The CDR3 has 14 residues. The CDR3 protein is CSAESGRFSYEQYF. The CDR3 DNA reads as TGCAGTGCTGAAAGCGGGAGGTTCTCCTACGAGCAGTACTTC.

This clonotype was recorded many times. V is TRBV14 and J is TRBJ2-6, with 8 nucleotides matching TRBD1. Per germline, CDR1 SGHDN and CDR2 FVKESK. This CDR3 comprises 17 residues. Losses at the gene ends were 4 bases for V and 0 bases for J; bases not matched to a gene: 5. As DNA, the CDR3 is TGTGCCAGCAGCCGAAGACAGGGGATCTCTGGGGCCAACGTCCTGACTTTC. Residues: CASSRRQGISGANVLTF. The variable domain in full, with the rest retrieved from reference TRBV14 and TRBJ2-6, is EAGVTQFPSHSVIEKGQTVTLRCDPISGHDNLYWYRRVMGKEIKFLLHFVKESKQDESGMPNNRFLAERTGGTYSTLKVQPAELEDSGVYFCASSRRQGISGANVLTFGAGSRLTVL.

This clonotype appeared a few times. This chain connects TRBV9 to TRBJ2-3, with D maybe TRBD1 (5 bases). V lost 4 bases to trimming and J lost 3 bases, with 15 bases between them. From germline, CDR1 is SGDLS and CDR2 YYNGEE. The CDR3 runs to 15 residues. The CDR3 DNA is TGTGCCAGCAGCCCCCTCCTTAGGGGAACAGATACGCAGTATTTT. Translated, it gives CASSPLLRGTDTQYF.

This chain links TRBV5-4 with TRBJ2-2; the match to TRBD2 covers 11 bases. The V and J ends lost 4 bases and 6 bases, in that order; junction bases with no gene match: 5. CDR1 is SGHNT and CDR2 is YYREEE in the germline V gene (reference sequence). The CDR3 loop spans 15 amino acids. Here the CDR3 reads CASSHIAGGAGELFF. As DNA, the CDR3 is TGTGCCAGCAGCCACATAGCGGGAGGGGCCGGGGAGCTGTTTTTT.

This clonotype was recorded at least ten times. The chain recombines TRBV6-6 with TRBJ2-4; possible D gene TRBD1, 5 bases. Germline V gene data show CDR1 as MNHNY and CDR2 as SVGAGI (reference sequence). V gave up 8 bases and J gave up 3 bases, with 20 bases separating them. There are 16 residues in the CDR3. For the CDR3, the DNA is TGTGCCAGCGACGACAGACCTTGGTCGGACAAAAACATTCAGTACTTC. Its protein is CASDDRPWSDKNIQYF.

The sample holds many counts of this clonotype. This chain connects TRBV23-1 to TRBJ1-4, with D uncertain. TRBV23-1 is an ORF, and what it does is uncertain. Trimming removed 0 bases from V and 8 bases from J, with 13 bases in between. This CDR3 is 15 amino acids long. The CDR3 loop reads CASSQSRTAVEKLFF. The CDR3 DNA reads TGCGCCAGCAGTCAATCTAGGACGGCGGTGGAAAAACTGTTTTTT.

A remark on this clonotype: This may come from a read error, since a much larger clone is one base off. The conserved phenylalanine or tryptophan is not found at the CDR3 terminus, so this likely reflects a read error. The chain carries TRBV5-1 and TRBJ2-3; 8 positions match TRBD2. V shed 3 bases, J shed 5 bases, and the junction held 5 bases outside the gene matches. This CDR3 has 14 amino acids. CDR1 and CDR2 from the germline V gene are SGHRS and YFSETQ. The CDR3 bases are TGCGCCAGCAGCTCGGGACTAGTAGGAGATACGCAGTATCTT. The encoded protein is CASSSGLVGDTQYL.

This clonotype was seen repeatedly, ten times or more. The gene calls are TRBV3-1 and TRBJ1-3; the D gene is possibly TRBD1 (5 bases). The V end was cut by 4 bases, the J end by 9 bases, with 19 bases between. The CDR3 length is 15 residues. CDR1 is LGHDT, CDR2 YNNKEL, per germline (reference sequence). CDR3: CASSRNGGTAATIYF. The CDR3 DNA is TGTGCCAGCAGCCGCAACGGGGGGACTGCCGCCACCATATATTTT.

This clonotype was seen many times. The chain uses TRBV30 and TRBJ2-1, with unresolved D. The germline V gene encodes CDR1 GTSNPN and CDR2 SVGIG (reference sequence). The CDR3 sequence is 12 residues long. V lost 4 bases and J 9 bases, leaving 13 bases between the germline ends. Written as DNA, the CDR3 is TGTGCCTGGATATCCCCTGTTAGTGAGCAGTTCTTC. This translates into CAWISPVSEQFF.

This clonotype came up many times. The chain carries TRBV20-1 and TRBJ2-3; TRBD1 aligns across 8 bases. The CDR3 extends over 13 amino acids. Germline-derived CDR1 and CDR2 are DFQATT and SNEGSKA (reference sequence). The CDR3 DNA sequence: TGCAGGGCCGGACAGGGCCGCACAGATACGCAGTATTTT. Translated, it gives CRAGQGRTDTQYF.

Many counts were recorded for this clonotype. This chain uses TRBV5-6 with TRBJ1-2, with D unresolved. V lost 2 bases, J lost 4 bases, and 3 bases lay in between. The CDR3 sequence is 11 residues long. The V gene's germline CDR1 is SGHDT and CDR2 YYEEEE. This chain's CDR3 is CASSLGYGYTF. In DNA, the CDR3 is TGTGCCAGCAGCTTAGGCTATGGCTACACCTTC.